Sequencing of this T cell receptor (beta chain) was carried out in a study of blood T cell repertoires in COVID-19 (dated by TCRdb to about 2020). Context from the whole study: The collaborator samples originated in the United States, Italy and Spain and spanned the acute and convalescent phases of COVID-19. The material from the prospective study consisted of cDNA or gDNA derived from T cells, B-cell-depleted T cells, or PBMCs. Subjects who had been exposed to COVID-19, were actively infected with it, or had recovered from it provided the deeply sampled blood TCRbeta repertoires that made up the dataset. The repertoires were released in a freely available public database intended as a resource for research on the immune response to SARS-CoV-2. Samples were obtained from the ongoing ImmuneRACE study (first 160 participants) and from 1,254 subjects provided by 6 global collaborators. A de-identified subject ID, COVID-19 status, age in years and sex were almost always included in the sample metadata. Where available, HLA class I and class II types were taken from metadata supplied by the sample provider and were not determined by assay-based typing. Overall results and qualifications from the work: How much clinical and demographic metadata was included differed by source and by participant, and the metadata was provided uncurated.

Each collaborating institution followed its own protocols to collect whole blood in K2EDTA tubes. For TCRbeta analysis, collaborators shipped samples as frozen whole blood, isolated PBMCs, or DNA extracted from either of those sample types. A distance of 9 bases separates the germline ends of V and J, which lose 0 bases and 1 base respectively. The cysteine opens and the phenylalanine closes a CDR3 of 16 amino acids. The retained sequence is limited to the CDR3, 48 bases, with the frame set at the first base. CDR1 SEHNR and CDR2 FQNEAQ are derived from the germline V gene (reference sequence). With respect to this clone: The antigen it binds to is not known. Base quality data are lacking; no much larger clone is found one base away.

The immunoSEQ Assay, a bias-controlled multiplex PCR, was used to amplify TCRbeta CDR3 regions from genomic DNA. Per the authors' processing: The number of nucleated cells in each sample was estimated from the amplification of reference gene primers within the assay. To quantify the absolute abundance of each unique TCRbeta CDR3 rearrangement, sequence reads were collapsed and filtered. For each sample, productive Simpson clonality was calculated as the square root of Simpson's diversity index over productive rearrangements. Held by TCRdb, this immuneACCESS table contains in-frame sequences only and omits some clones. Under half of the omission traces to an unresolved V gene where checked; the cause of the rest is unknown. V, J and clone size derive from that table, while D and trimming were established from the DNA sequence. The sample table records about 140,000 clones; 76% of these occur just once. The ten largest clones add up to roughly 4.5% of the sample.

This TCR derives from a man in his 60s with acute or convalescent COVID-19. Sequenced sample: peripheral blood. The chain employs TRBV7-9 and TRBJ2-2; TRBD2 is a possible D gene, resting on 5 matching bases. CDR3 loop: CASSLAGERNTGELFF. In nucleotides, the sequence is TGTGCCAGCAGCTTAGCGGGAGAGAGGAACACCGGGGAGCTGTTTTTT. With the portions outside the CDR3 filled from the reference TRBV7-9 and TRBJ2-2 genes, the complete variable region becomes DTGVSQNPRHKITKRGQNVTFRCDPISEHNRLYWYRQTLGQGPEFLTYFQNEAQLEKSRLLSDRFSAERPKGSFSTLEIQRTEQGDSAMYLCASSLAGERNTGELFFGEGSRLTVL.